This TCR beta chain was profiled in a study of T cells expressing NK-cell markers. Study outcomes and limitations: Four donors' CD3+CD56-NKG2C+ cells were dominated by the same clonotypes.

Germline V gene lookup returns CDR1 DFQATT and CDR2 SNEGSKA (reference sequence). The CDR3 is 14 amino acids. TCRdb re-called the 5' RACE reads and shows each CDR3 protein once, DNA omitted. Recorded for this sample: hundreds of thousands of distinct CDR3 sequences. In the case of this clonotype: Its specificity is unknown.

The origin of this receptor is a woman aged 18-69 years in good health. Sequenced sample: blood T cells: a sorted CD56 or NKG2C T cell subset, CD4+ or CD8+ T cells, or bulk PBMC T cells (not recorded which). This chain links TRBV20-1 with TRBJ1-5. CDR3 in amino acids: CSAGWANSNQPQHF.